These 25 T cell receptor beta chains share one sample of origin, sequenced in a study of metastatic and nonmetastatic thyroid tumors. No patient had received any treatment before thyroid surgery. MiXCR re-clonotyped the PCR reads for TCRdb. The data hold almost 85,000 clones, with about 12% observed a single time. Source material: tumor tissue. The receptors were sampled from a female donor with papillary thyroid cancer or a benign thyroid nodule (not recorded which). Some clones in this sample may be carry-over from other donors' samples.

This clone was detected many times. The chain has TRBV7-3 and TRBJ2-3; D is perhaps TRBD2 (5 bases). The V gene's germline CDR1 is SGHTA and CDR2 FQGTGA. With 4 bases removed from V and 0 bases from J, the gap between germline ends came to 8 bases. CDR3 length equals 14 residues. The CDR3: CASSSSSSTDTQYF. The DNA for the CDR3 is TGTGCCAGCAGCTCTAGCTCTAGCACAGATACGCAGTATTTT.

This clone came up many times. The chain combines TRBV10-1 with TRBJ2-1; D is ambiguous. Germline V CDR1 and CDR2: WNHNN, SYGVQD (reference sequence). This CDR3 contains 14 residues. The V and J ends lost 3 bases and 8 bases respectively, with 14 bases between them. The DNA for the CDR3 is TGCGCCAGCAGTGACAGGCTCCCCTCCGATGAGCAGTTCTTC. Its protein is CASSDRLPSDEQFF.

This clone was observed at least ten times. V usage is TRBV5-4 and J usage is TRBJ2-7; D tentatively fits TRBD1 or TRBD2 (6 bases each). Germline assignment: CDR1 SGHNT and CDR2 YYREEE (reference sequence). There are 14 residues in the CDR3. Trimming removed 1 base at V and 6 bases at J, with 14 bases between. The CDR3 spells CASSLSEKGGEQYF. The CDR3 DNA reads as TGTGCCAGCAGCTTGTCGGAGAAGGGGGGCGAGCAGTACTTC. Filled out from reference TRBV5-4 and TRBJ2-7, the complete variable domain reads ETGVTQSPTHLIKTRGQQVTLRCSSQSGHNTVSWYQQALGQGPQFIFQYYREEENGRGNFPPRFSGLQFPNYSSELNVNALELDDSALYLCASSLSEKGGEQYFGPGTRLTVT.

A remark on this clone: This may be a read error: a much more frequent sequence differs by one nucleotide. The sample contains more than one DNA sequence encoding this CDR3. The chain carries TRBV28 and TRBJ1-1; D might be TRBD1 (5 bases). Germline assignment: CDR1 MDHEN and CDR2 SYDVKM. Trimming cost V 4 bases and J 2 bases, with 11 bases left between them. CDR3 length: 14 amino acids. The CDR3 DNA reads TGTGCCAGCAGTTCGACGGGGGGTAACACTGAAGCTTTCTTT. It encodes CASSSTGGNTEAFF.

Of note for this clone: A read error may produce the germline difference seen at one junction end. The J gene is TRBJ2-2, the V gene TRBV20-1, with 9 bases identical to TRBD2. The CDR3 extends over 14 amino acids. CDR1 is DFQATT and CDR2 is SNEGSKA in the germline V gene (reference sequence). Here the CDR3 reads CSAIGLACTGELFF. The DNA for the CDR3 is TGCAGTGCGATCGGACTAGCGTGCACCGGTGAGCTGTTTTTT.

This clone showed up many times. The gene calls are TRBV5-1 and TRBJ2-7, with TRBD1 as a possible D gene (5 bases). The CDR3 loop spans 15 amino acids. Germline values: CDR1 SGHRS, CDR2 YFSETQ. Trimming removed 3 bases from V and 2 bases from J, with 15 bases in between. The CDR3, as DNA: TGCGCCAGCAGCTCGCCGGGCTTAGGGGCCTACGAGCAGTACTTC. Its translation: CASSSPGLGAYEQYF.

This clone has a handful of counts. A much larger clonotype is one base distant, so this may be a read error. This rearrangement joins TRBV5-1 to TRBJ2-7; D possibly matches TRBD1 or TRBD2 (5 bases each). This CDR3 spans 14 amino acids. From germline, CDR1 is SGHRS and CDR2 YFSETQ. CDR3 DNA sequence: TGCGCCAGCAGCTCCCGGGACGGCGTCTACGAGCGGTACTTC. Its protein is CASSSRDGVYERYF.

The chain couples TRBV4-1 to TRBJ2-4, with D tentatively TRBD1 (5 bases). V shed 1 base and J shed 2 bases, with 15 bases lying between them. CDR3 length equals 17 residues. Germline CDR1 is MGHRA and CDR2 is YSYEKL. The CDR3 DNA is TGCGCCAGCAGCCAAGTTATCAGGGCCGGGTCCAAAAACATTCAGTACTTC. This sequence encodes CASSQVIRAGSKNIQYF.

The table lists this clone with many counts. This sequence joins TRBV2 and TRBJ1-5; no firm D call. Trimming shortened V by 7 bases and J by 6 bases, and 13 bases separated the two germline ends. CDR1 is SNHLY, CDR2 FYNNEI, per germline. The CDR3 length is 13 residues. This CDR3 reads CASMEADFQPQHF. CDR3 in DNA: TGTGCCAGCATGGAAGCGGATTTTCAGCCCCAGCATTTT.

For this clone: This may be a read error: a much more frequent sequence differs by one nucleotide. The chain joins TRBV7-3 to TRBJ2-3; D remains ambiguous. Germline CDR1 is SGHTA and CDR2 is FQGTGA. The CDR3 sequence is 13 residues long. The CDR3 DNA reads as TGTGCCAGCATCTTAAGACGAACAGATACGCAGTATTTT. Translated, it gives CASILRRTDTQYF.

At least ten counts were recorded for this clone. The chain is built from TRBV20-1 and TRBJ2-7, with 8 bases lining up with TRBD2. From germline, CDR1 is DFQATT and CDR2 SNEGSKA (reference sequence). CDR3 length: 14 amino acids. With 3 bases clipped from V and 2 bases from J, the junction kept 6 bases outside the gene matches. CDR3 coding DNA: TGCAGTGCTAGCTTGGCGGGAGGACCCTACGAGCAGTACTTC. Protein sequence: CSASLAGGPYEQYF.

There are many counts of this clone. This chain connects TRBV12-3 or TRBV12-4 to TRBJ1-5; TRBD1 agrees at 10 bases. The CDR3 contains 15 residues. V dropped 1 base and J dropped 6; count of bases not matched to a gene: 3. The CDR3: CASSLVDRGLQPQHF. CDR3 nucleotide sequence: TGTGCCAGCAGTTTAGTAGACAGGGGGCTTCAGCCCCAGCATTTT.

To note about this clone: This may come from a read error, since a much larger clone is one base off. J is TRBJ2-3 and V is TRBV7-3, with TRBD2 as a possible D gene (5 bases). This CDR3 has 15 amino acids. Per the germline V gene, CDR1 is SGHTA and CDR2 is FQGTGA. The ends were cut back, 2 bases at V and 0 bases at J, with 9 bases in the middle. In DNA form, the CDR3 reads TGTGCCAGCAGCTTAGTTCCTAGCAGCACAGATACGCAGTATTTT. Translation gives CASSLVPSSTDTQYF.

This clone was observed at least ten times. The rearrangement uses TRBV5-1 and TRBJ1-2; TRBD1 matches 7 bases. This CDR3 has 14 amino acids. Germline CDR1 SGHRS, CDR2 YFSETQ. V lost 4 bases to trimming and J lost 4 bases; unmatched junction nucleotides: 7. The CDR3 DNA is TGCGCCAGCAGCATAAGGGACAGCGCCTATGGCTACACCTTC. Translating it yields CASSIRDSAYGYTF.

This clone was picked up many times. The chain recombines TRBV19 with TRBJ2-7; D gene ambiguous. Trimming took off 5 bases at V and 0 bases at J, with 11 bases between the two ends. The CDR3 covers 14 residues. CDR1 LNHDA and CDR2 SQIVND come from the germline V gene (reference sequence). CDR3 DNA: TGTGCCAGTAGTTCGGACCGGTACTCCTACGAGCAGTACTTC. Translating it yields CASSSDRYSYEQYF.

This clone was counted many times. The rearrangement uses TRBV12-3 or TRBV12-4 and TRBJ2-3; D is unclear. Trimming removed 1 base from V and 8 bases from J, with 7 bases in between. CDR3 length: 12 amino acids. In nucleotides, the CDR3 is TGTGCCAGCAGTTTAGACCCAGGTACGCAGTATTTT. Translated, it gives CASSLDPGTQYF.

This clone was found a few times. A read error may account for a junction end that differs from germline. The chain employs TRBV6-4 and TRBJ1-6, with D uncertain. Germline V gives CDR1 MRHNA, CDR2 SNTAGT. This CDR3 has 12 residues. Here the CDR3 reads CASRISNSPLNF. CDR3 nucleotides: TGTGCCAGCAGAATTAGTAATTCACCCCTCAACTTT.

This clone was seen many times. V usage is TRBV2 and J usage is TRBJ2-1; D could derive from TRBD1 or TRBD2 (6 bases each). The germline V gene encodes CDR1 SNHLY and CDR2 FYNNEI. V lost 6 bases and J lost 2, with 17 bases in between. The CDR3 contains 16 residues. CDR3 nucleotide sequence: TGTGCCAGCAGAGGGCGCGGGACAAGTACCTACAATGAGCAGTTCTTC. Translating gives CASRGRGTSTYNEQFF.

This clone was recorded a few times. The chain joins TRBV6-5 to TRBJ1-1; D might be TRBD1 (6 bases). The V gene's germline CDR1 is MNHEY and CDR2 SVGAGI. The CDR3 extends over 14 amino acids. V lost 4 bases and J 4 bases, leaving 13 bases between the germline ends. This CDR3 is CASSLSGASTEAFF. The CDR3 nucleotides are TGTGCCAGCAGTTTGTCAGGGGCGAGCACTGAAGCTTTCTTT.

This clone was seen many times. The rearrangement joins TRBV2 to TRBJ1-4, with TRBD1 matching 7 bases. The germline CDR1 and CDR2 sequences are SNHLY and FYNNEI. V lost 7 bases to trimming and J lost 8 bases; unmatched junction nucleotides: 10. This CDR3 has 14 amino acids. CDR3 nucleotides: TGTGCCAGCATTGGAGACAGGGTGAGGGAAAAACTGTTTTTT. It translates to CASIGDRVREKLFF.

About this clone: Since a much larger clone is just one base distant, this may be a read error. The chain joins TRBV5-1 to TRBJ2-3; no firm D call. V gave up 0 bases and J gave up 7 bases, with 6 bases separating them. The CDR3 runs 12 residues. The germline gives CDR1 SGHRS, CDR2 YFSETQ. DNA of the CDR3: TGCGCCAGCAGCTTGGTGTTCAATACGCAGTATTTT. It yields the protein CASSLVFNTQYF.

The chain joins TRBV13 to TRBJ1-1; weak D call: TRBD1 (5 bases). Germline V gene lookup returns CDR1 PRHDT and CDR2 FYEKMQ (reference sequence). Trimming pared 0 bases from V and 4 bases from J, leaving 27 bases between. This CDR3 comprises 20 residues. For the CDR3, the DNA is TGTGCCAGCAGCTTAGGGCCGACCAGGGAGGAGTCACGCGTCGGCACTGAAGCTTTCTTT. Residues: CASSLGPTREESRVGTEAFF.

This clone was counted many times. The same CDR3 also results from other DNA sequences found in this sample. The chain combines TRBV5-1 with TRBJ1-1; no definite D call. This CDR3 has 14 amino acids. Germline V gene data show CDR1 as SGHRS and CDR2 as YFSETQ. V lost 0 bases, J lost 2 bases, and 8 bases lay in between. In DNA, the CDR3 is TGCGCCAGCAGCTTGGGGATCGGAAACACTGAAGCTTTCTTT. It codes for CASSLGIGNTEAFF.

The table lists this clone with many counts. At the DNA level, this CDR3 is encoded by other sequences in the same sample as well. This chain links TRBV5-5 with TRBJ2-7; 14 nucleotides agree with TRBD2. The CDR3 has 13 residues. The V gene's germline CDR1 is SGHKS and CDR2 YYEKEE (reference sequence). V lost 7 bases to trimming and J lost 4 bases; unmatched junction nucleotides: 1. CDR3 sequence: CASGLAGGYEQYF. DNA of the CDR3: TGTGCCAGCGGACTAGCGGGAGGATACGAGCAGTACTTC.

This clone has more than one count but fewer than ten. This may be a read error: a much more frequent sequence differs by one nucleotide. The J gene is TRBJ2-1, the V gene TRBV12-3 or TRBV12-4; possibly TRBD1 or TRBD2 for D (5 bases each). The V end was cut by 3 bases, the J end by 9 bases, with 12 bases between. The CDR3 runs 13 residues. CDR3 sequence (DNA): TGTGCCAGCAGTTTTGTTCGAGGGGTTGAGCAGTTCTTC. Translated, it gives CASSFVRGVEQFF.